A selection of T cell receptor beta chains follows, all from one sample in a study of OX40 agonist ivuxolimab in advanced cancers. Clones were sequenced by immunoSEQ multiplex PCR, and TCRdb holds only the in-frame ones, with some missing. The data show about 64,000 clones, about 85% seen once. The specimen comprised CD4+ or CD8+ T cells sorted from blood, sampled in a trial of the OX40 agonist ivuxolimab. The receptors were sampled from an adult with an advanced solid tumor such as melanoma, head and neck, liver or kidney cancer. Both conserved end residues are part of each CDR3. The order of the fields is J gene, D gene, V gene, clone size, CDR3 DNA, CDR3 protein. A D gene is named only where the DNA matches it firmly. Expanded clones are given a class, and other clones once, few, many or no size at all.

TRBJ1-2,TRBD1,TRBV10-3,.,TGTGCCATCAGTGAGAGACAGGGGAACTATGGCTACACCTTC,CAISERQGNYGYTF
TRBJ1-2,TRBD1,TRBV18,.,TGTGCCAGCTCACCACCGGACAGGAGGAACTATGGCTACACCTTC,CASSPPDRRNYGYTF
TRBJ1-5,.,TRBV7-3,.,TGTGCCAGCAGCTTAACGGGGGACCCGGGCCAGCCCCAGCATTTT,CASSLTGDPGQPQHF
TRBJ2-1,TRBD2,TRBV6-6,.,TGTGCCAGCAGTCGACTAGCGTCATACAATGAGCAGTTCTTC,CASSRLASYNEQFF
TRBJ2-7,TRBD1,TRBV4-2,.,TGTGCCAGCAGCAATCGGGACAGGGCCTACGAGCAGTACTTC,CASSNRDRAYEQYF
TRBJ2-2,.,TRBV30,few,TGTGCCTGGACCGACGGACCGAACACCGGGGAGCTGTTTTTT,CAWTDGPNTGELFF
TRBJ2-1,.,TRBV7-3,.,TGTGCCAGCAGCTTAACCGGGGAGCAGTTCTTC,CASSLTGEQFF
TRBJ2-3,.,TRBV4-2,.,TGTGCCAGCAGCCAAGATCTAAGAAGGGACAGCACAGATACGCAGTATTTT,CASSQDLRRDSTDTQYF
TRBJ2-1,TRBD2,TRBV28,.,TGTGCCAGCAGTTCCCAGCGGGGGGGCCCCAATGAGCAGTTCTTC,CASSSQRGGPNEQFF
TRBJ2-5,TRBD2,TRBV7-7,few,TGTGCTAGCAGCTTCCTAGCGGGGGGCCAAGAGACCCAGTACTTC,CASSFLAGGQETQYF
TRBJ1-1,.,TRBV7-3,once,TGTGCCAGCAGCTTAGCCAGGTACACTGAAGCTTTCTTT,CASSLARYTEAFF
TRBJ1-2,.,TRBV28,.,TGTGCCAGCAGCAGGGGATCTTATGGCTACACCTTC,CASSRGSYGYTF
TRBJ2-7,.,TRBV5-8,.,TGTGCCAGCAGCTTGCCTCAGGGGTTCTCCTACGAGCAGTACTTC,CASSLPQGFSYEQYF
TRBJ2-1,TRBD2,TRBV28,.,TGTGCCAGCAAGTTCGGTAGCGGGGGGAAGAATGAGCAGTTCTTC,CASKFGSGGKNEQFF
TRBJ2-3,.,TRBV9,.,TGTGCCAGCAGCCGTCAGGGGGATACGCAGTATTTT,CASSRQGDTQYF
TRBJ2-1,.,TRBV7-2,.,TGTGCCAGCAGCTTAGGCCTAGACAATGAGCAGTTCTTC,CASSLGLDNEQFF
TRBJ1-6,.,TRBV28,.,TGTGCCAGCAGTCTCCACCGCGGGGGCATTGGTTCACCCCTCCACTTT,CASSLHRGGIGSPLHF
TRBJ2-7,TRBD1,TRBV27,.,TGTGCCAGCAGTTCCCAGGGGGCACGGGAGCAGTACTTC,CASSSQGAREQYF
TRBJ1-5,TRBD1,TRBV7-8,.,TGTGCCAGCAGCTTAAGGGACAGGTCGTGGAGCAATCAGCCCCAGCATTTT,CASSLRDRSWSNQPQHF
TRBJ2-1,.,TRBV19,.,TGTGCCAGTAGTGTATCGTCGACTAGAAAGCGGAATGAGCAGTTCTTC,CASSVSSTRKRNEQFF
TRBJ2-5,.,TRBV10-3,.,TGTGCCATCAGTGTAGGGGAGACCCAGTACTTC,CAISVGETQYF
TRBJ2-3,.,TRBV29-1,few,TGCAGCGTTGAGGATGGTACAGCCGAATTCACAGATACGCAGTATTTT,CSVEDGTAEFTDTQYF
TRBJ2-7,.,TRBV12-5,.,TGTGCTCCCGTGGGATTCTACGAGCAGTACTTC,CAPVGFYEQYF
TRBJ2-7,TRBD1,TRBV18,.,TGTGCCAGCTCACCGACCCGGGACAGGGGTTACGAGCAGTACTTC,CASSPTRDRGYEQYF
TRBJ1-5,.,TRBV5-6,.,TGTGCCAGCAGCTTGGCGACAGGCGGGCAGCCCCAGCATTTT,CASSLATGGQPQHF
TRBJ1-3,TRBD1,TRBV10-3,.,TGTGCCATCAGTGAGTTGGGACAGGGGAAAGGAAACACCATATATTTT,CAISELGQGKGNTIYF
TRBJ1-5,TRBD1,TRBV28,.,TGTGCCAGCAGCTCGGGGCAGGGGGCACGGCAGCCCCAGCATTTT,CASSSGQGARQPQHF
TRBJ2-3,.,TRBV7-9,once,TGTGCCAGCAGCTTTACAGGCGCAGATACGCAGTATTTT,CASSFTGADTQYF
TRBJ2-1,TRBD1,TRBV6-1,.,TGTGCCAGCAAAGGGGACAGGAGAATCTATCGTGAGCAGTTCTTC,CASKGDRRIYREQFF
TRBJ1-6,.,TRBV27,.,TGTGCCAGCAGTTTGCGGGGAAGAGAAAGCTCCTATAATTCACCCCTCCACTTT,CASSLRGRESSYNSPLHF
TRBJ2-7,.,TRBV30,few,TGTGCCTGGAGTGTAAACTCGAATGCCTACGAGCAGTACTTC,CAWSVNSNAYEQYF
TRBJ1-1,.,TRBV10-3,once,TGTGCCATCAGTGAGTCGTCCGGGGACCTGACGGCTTTCTTT,CAISESSGDLTAFF
TRBJ1-4,TRBD1,TRBV30,once,TGTGCCGTCACCGGGACAGGGACGGATGAAAAACTGTTTTTT,CAVTGTGTDEKLFF
TRBJ2-7,TRBD2,TRBV6-4,.,TGTGCCAGCAGTGACTCCGGGACTAGCGCAACCTACGAGCAGTACTTC,CASSDSGTSATYEQYF
TRBJ1-4,.,TRBV20-1,.,TGCAGTGCGAGGGGAGTTGAAAAACTGTTTTTT,CSARGVEKLFF
TRBJ1-2,.,TRBV10-1,few,TGCGCCAGCCCTCGGGGGAATGGCTACACCTTC,CASPRGNGYTF
TRBJ1-5,.,TRBV18,.,TGTGCCAGCTCACCGGAGAATCAGCCCCAGCATTTT,CASSPENQPQHF
TRBJ2-3,.,TRBV11-2,.,TGTGCCAGCAGCGCCCTAGACTCCCCAGATACGCAGTATTTT,CASSALDSPDTQYF